Listed below are T cell receptor beta chains from one sample, sequenced in a study of blood T cells in healthy people across ages. TCRdb re-derived calls from the 5' RACE reads in MiXCR, one entry per CDR3 protein. Among around 1,000,000 distinct CDR3 sequences listed, less than 25% were seen once. Separately, the same data were catalogued under a study of T cells of mothers and their children.

The sequencing sample was made of blood. Source of these receptors: a girl aged 2-10 years in good health. Each CDR3 is given with its conserved first and last residue. The D gene is left open where the match is weak. The size of a clone is reported for some rows only, either as once, few or many, or as a class for expanded clones.

cdr3_aa: CASVMDRVGEQYF
cdr3_nt: TGTGCCAGCGTTATGGACAGGGTCGGCGAGCAGTACTTC
clone_size: .
v_call: TRBV7-2
j_call: TRBJ2-7
d_call: TRBD1

cdr3_aa: CSARQLSTGNGEKLFF
cdr3_nt: TGCAGTGCTAGACAACTATCGACAGGGAACGGGGAAAAACTGTTTTTT
clone_size: few
v_call: TRBV20-1
j_call: TRBJ1-4
d_call: TRBD1

cdr3_aa: CASSQALAGAYEQYF
cdr3_nt: TGTGCCAGCAGCCAAGCACTAGCGGGGGCCTACGAGCAGTACTTC
clone_size: few
v_call: TRBV3-1
j_call: TRBJ2-7
d_call: TRBD2

cdr3_aa: CASSPRRGFTDTQYF
cdr3_nt: TGCGCCAGCAGCCCGCGCAGGGGCTTCACAGATACGCAGTATTTT
clone_size: .
v_call: TRBV5-1
j_call: TRBJ2-3
d_call: .

cdr3_aa: CSHVGGRADEQFF
cdr3_nt: TGCAGCCACGTGGGCGGGAGGGCCGATGAGCAGTTCTTC
clone_size: .
v_call: TRBV29-1
j_call: TRBJ2-1
d_call: TRBD2

cdr3_aa: CSVEDEPDTQYF
cdr3_nt: TGCAGCGTTGAAGATGAACCAGATACGCAGTATTTT
clone_size: .
v_call: TRBV29-1
j_call: TRBJ2-3
d_call: .

cdr3_aa: CSASSTAQETQYF
cdr3_nt: TGCAGTGCTAGCTCGACCGCCCAAGAGACCCAGTACTTC
clone_size: .
v_call: TRBV20-1
j_call: TRBJ2-5
d_call: .

cdr3_aa: CASSRLGQGAFLDEQFF
cdr3_nt: TGTGCCAGCAGCCGTCTCGGACAGGGGGCTTTTTTGGATGAGCAGTTCTTC
clone_size: once
v_call: TRBV7-2
j_call: TRBJ2-1
d_call: TRBD1

cdr3_aa: CASSERVRGEKLFF
cdr3_nt: TGTGCCAGCAGCGAGCGGGTTCGGGGTGAAAAACTGTTTTTT
clone_size: few
v_call: TRBV14
j_call: TRBJ1-4
d_call: .

cdr3_aa: CASSSAKNLADTQYF
cdr3_nt: TGTGCCAGCAGCTCTGCCAAGAATTTGGCGGATACGCAGTATTTT
clone_size: .
v_call: TRBV7-2
j_call: TRBJ2-3
d_call: .

cdr3_aa: CPTAPGGGQDGYTF
cdr3_nt: TGTCCAACCGCTCCAGGGGGCGGGCAGGATGGCTACACCTTC
clone_size: few
v_call: TRBV24-1
j_call: TRBJ1-2
d_call: TRBD1

cdr3_aa: CAGQRSRTQYIQYF
cdr3_nt: TGTGCCGGCCAACGTAGTCGGACCCAATACATTCAGTACTTC
clone_size: .
v_call: TRBV7-2
j_call: TRBJ2-4
d_call: .

cdr3_aa: CASSPSTGDISGANVLTF
cdr3_nt: TGTGCCAGCAGCCCTTCGACAGGCGACATCTCTGGGGCCAACGTCCTGACTTTC
clone_size: .
v_call: TRBV7-2
j_call: TRBJ2-6
d_call: .

cdr3_aa: CASSFLERGPQETQYF
cdr3_nt: TGTGCCAGCAGCTTCCTGGAGCGGGGACCGCAAGAGACCCAGTACTTC
clone_size: .
v_call: TRBV11-3
j_call: TRBJ2-5
d_call: TRBD2

cdr3_aa: CASTPGWEAVNEQFF
cdr3_nt: TGTGCCAGCACTCCAGGGTGGGAGGCGGTCAATGAGCAGTTCTTC
clone_size: many
v_call: TRBV10-3
j_call: TRBJ2-1
d_call: .

cdr3_aa: CSVEGHNSSSSYNEQFF
cdr3_nt: TGCAGCGTTGAGGGACACAACTCCTCTAGCTCCTACAATGAGCAGTTCTTC
clone_size: few
v_call: TRBV29-1
j_call: TRBJ2-1
d_call: .

cdr3_aa: CSGAGGSNEQFF
cdr3_nt: TGCAGTGGGGCCGGCGGGAGCAATGAGCAGTTCTTC
clone_size: .
v_call: TRBV20-1
j_call: TRBJ2-1
d_call: TRBD2